This T cell receptor (beta chain) is drawn from a study of regulatory dendritic cells for organ transplantation. Study results and limitations: Among resting subsets, memory CD8+ cells contained the most alloreactive clonotypes.

CDR1 SEHNR and CDR2 FQNEAQ come from the germline V gene (reference sequence). The CDR3 spans 14 residues. V lost 4 bases to trimming and J lost 4 bases; unmatched junction nucleotides: 3. Clones were read by immunoSEQ multiplex PCR, and TCRdb kept only the in-frame ones, dropping some. This sample has under 12,000 clones; over 70% occur once, and the top ten carry about 2.6%. Allogeneic regulatory or mature dendritic cells were co-cultured for about 5 days with CFSE-labeled sorted T cells at 1:10. CD4+ or CD8+ T cells were sorted as naive CD45RA+ or memory CD45RO+. Note on this clone: Its antigen remains unidentified.

The genes are TRBV7-9 and TRBJ1-5; 8 bases match TRBD1. The clonotype was recovered from a human donor in good health. Sequencing was done on a sample of memory CD4+ T cells from blood cultured with regulatory dendritic cells. Subset noted: CD45RO+ memory T cells. The CDR3 is CASSSQGANQPQHF. In nucleotides, the CDR3 is TGTGCCAGCAGCTCGCAGGGGGCAAATCAGCCCCAGCATTTT.